These 15 T cell receptor beta chains came from one sample sequenced in a study of blood T cell repertoires in COVID-19 (dated by TCRdb to 2018 to 2020). Libraries were constructed by the immunoSEQ multiplex PCR assay. TCRdb's version of the immuneACCESS table is confined to in-frame rearrangements and falls short of the full clone set. An unresolved V gene accounts for under half of the shortfall where checked; the remainder is of unknown origin. Recorded for this sample are 220,000 or so clones; 75% to 90% of them occurred a single time. Of the sample, under 7% is held by the ten largest clones. The specimen sequenced was peripheral blood. The receptors stem from a man in his 60s who had recovered from COVID-19.

The gene calls are TRBV27 and TRBJ2-3; 11 nucleotides align to TRBD2. The CDR3 totals 16 residues. V trimming: 5 bases; J trimming: 8 bases; junction bases outside the gene matches: 12. Germline assignment: CDR1 MNHEY and CDR2 SMNVEV (reference sequence). This CDR3 is CASSQIAGGPWGTQYF. In DNA, the CDR3 is TGTGCCAGCAGTCAAATAGCGGGGGGGCCCTGGGGTACGCAGTATTTT.

This chain links TRBV7-8 with TRBJ2-5, with D possibly TRBD2 on 5 matching bases. V lost 3 bases, J lost 5 bases, and 10 bases lay in between. The CDR3 runs to 13 residues. The germline V gene has CDR1 SGHVS and CDR2 FQNEAQ. Here the CDR3 reads CASSFGVRETQYF. CDR3 DNA: TGTGCCAGCAGCTTCGGGGTAAGGGAGACCCAGTACTTC.

The chain links TRBV6-5 to TRBJ2-7; 8 nucleotides agree with TRBD1. J gave up 7 bases and V 6 bases, and 5 bases lay outside the gene matches. This CDR3 is 12 amino acids long. The germline gives CDR1 MNHEY, CDR2 SVGAGI. CDR3 nucleotides: TGTGCCAGCAGCGGACAGGGTAGGGAGCAGTACTTC. Translating gives CASSGQGREQYF.

The chain combines TRBV6-1 with TRBJ2-7; D is ambiguous. This CDR3 is built from 13 residues. The germline V gene encodes CDR1 MNHNS and CDR2 SASEGT. Trimming shortened V by 7 bases and J by 2 bases, and 12 bases separated the two germline ends. This chain's CDR3 is CASKQTRTYEQYF. In nucleotides, the CDR3 is TGTGCCAGCAAGCAGACAAGAACCTACGAGCAGTACTTC.

The chain is built from TRBV7-2 and TRBJ2-3; tentatively, D is TRBD2 (6 bases). The V and J ends lost 6 bases and 4 bases respectively, with 23 bases between them. From germline, CDR1 is SGHTA and CDR2 FQGNSA. CDR3 length equals 17 residues. This CDR3 is CASREERGGIKPDTQYF. In DNA, the CDR3 is TGTGCCAGCAGAGAGGAAAGGGGCGGGATAAAGCCAGATACGCAGTATTTT.

This sequence joins TRBV5-4 and TRBJ1-1, with TRBD1 as a possible D gene (6 bases). CDR1 is SGHNT, CDR2 YYREEE, per germline (reference sequence). The CDR3 is 17 amino acids. V lost 0 bases, J lost 0 bases, and 15 bases lay in between. The CDR3 region is CASSLAVQGTMNTEAFF. The CDR3 region has the DNA TGTGCCAGCAGCTTGGCCGTTCAGGGGACCATGAACACTGAAGCTTTCTTT. Variable domain in full (rest from reference TRBV5-4 and TRBJ1-1): ETGVTQSPTHLIKTRGQQVTLRCSSQSGHNTVSWYQQALGQGPQFIFQYYREEENGRGNFPPRFSGLQFPNYSSELNVNALELDDSALYLCASSLAVQGTMNTEAFFGQGTRLTVV.

This chain connects TRBV7-2 to TRBJ1-6, with no clear D. Trimming removed 1 base from V and 7 bases from J, with 8 bases in between. The CDR3 runs to 14 residues. CDR1 SGHTA and CDR2 FQGNSA come from the germline V gene. The CDR3 spells CASSLVTWNSPLHF. The DNA of the CDR3 is TGTGCCAGCAGCTTAGTAACATGGAATTCACCCCTCCACTTT.

This chain uses TRBV12-5 with TRBJ1-2; D gene uncertain. The V and J ends lost 5 bases and 4 bases respectively, with 14 bases between them. There are 14 residues in the CDR3. CDR1 is LGHNT and CDR2 is FRNRAP in the germline V gene. DNA of the CDR3: TGTGCTAGTGGTCTGGACGCCAGCGGCTATGGCTACACCTTC. Translation: CASGLDASGYGYTF.

This sequence joins TRBV6-5 and TRBJ1-5; TRBD1 matches at 7 bases. Germline V gene lookup returns CDR1 MNHEY and CDR2 SVGAGI. The CDR3 is 13 amino acids. V dropped 2 bases and J dropped 9; count of bases not matched to a gene: 4. CDR3 loop: CASSYQGERPQHF. The DNA for the CDR3 is TGTGCCAGCAGTTACCAGGGGGAGCGGCCCCAGCATTTT.

In DNA form, the CDR3 reads TGTGCCAGCAGTGGGCAGGGGGACGAGCAGTACTTC. Its protein is CASSGQGDEQYF. V usage is TRBV2 and J usage is TRBJ2-7; 7 nucleotides agree with TRBD1. J gave up 5 bases and V 4 bases, and 2 bases lay outside the gene matches. The CDR3 contains 12 residues. Germline CDR1 is SNHLY and CDR2 is FYNNEI. The whole variable domain, filled in from reference TRBV2 and TRBJ2-7, reads EPEVTQTPSHQVTQMGQEVILRCVPISNHLYFYWYRQILGQKVEFLVSFYNNEISEKSEIFDDQFSVERPDGSNFTLKIRSTKLEDSAMYFCASSGQGDEQYFGPGTRLTVT.

J is TRBJ2-3 and V is TRBV20-1; D gene unclear. The CDR3 totals 12 residues. Trimming removed 3 bases from V and 4 bases from J, with 8 bases in between. Germline V gene lookup returns CDR1 DFQATT and CDR2 SNEGSKA (reference sequence). CDR3 loop: CSASARADTQYF. Written as DNA, the CDR3 is TGCAGTGCTAGTGCCCGAGCAGATACGCAGTATTTT.

The CDR3 nucleotides read TGTGCCAGCAGCTTGGCCCGGGAGAGCTCCTACAATGAGCAGTTCTTC. This sequence encodes CASSLARESSYNEQFF. The V and J genes are TRBV5-8 and TRBJ2-1; tentative D call: TRBD2 (6 bases). V lost 0 bases and J lost 0, with 10 bases in between. The CDR3 extends over 16 amino acids. The V gene's germline CDR1 is SGHTS and CDR2 YDEGEE.

The chain has TRBV28 and TRBJ2-7; 9 bases align to TRBD1. This CDR3 has 17 amino acids. Germline loops: CDR1 MDHEN, CDR2 SYDVKM. The junction had 12 bases not matched to a gene; V was cut back by 4 bases and J by 2 bases. The DNA of the CDR3 is TGTGCCAGCAGTTCTACTCCGGGACAGGGAGCCGCCTACGAGCAGTACTTC. Translated, it gives CASSSTPGQGAAYEQYF.

The chain couples TRBV3-1 (or the pseudogene TRBV3-2) to TRBJ2-2; 7 bases agree with TRBD2. The V segment lost 0 bases and the J segment 1 base; nucleotides outside the gene matches: 2. Germline-derived CDR1 and CDR2 are LGHDT and YNNKEL (reference sequence). This CDR3 region has 16 residues. Written as DNA, the CDR3 is TGTGCCAGCAGCCAAGAGTGGGGGGGGAACACCGGGGAGCTGTTTTTT. Translating gives CASSQEWGGNTGELFF.

V usage is TRBV20-1 and J usage is TRBJ2-3; tentatively, D is TRBD2 (7 bases). Germline CDR1 reads DFQATT; CDR2 reads SNEGSKA (reference sequence). The CDR3 is 14 amino acids. V lost 3 bases and J 6 bases, leaving 16 bases between the germline ends. The CDR3 loop reads CSASRGGREDTQYF. CDR3 DNA: TGCAGTGCTAGTAGGGGGGGCCGGGAGGATACGCAGTATTTT.